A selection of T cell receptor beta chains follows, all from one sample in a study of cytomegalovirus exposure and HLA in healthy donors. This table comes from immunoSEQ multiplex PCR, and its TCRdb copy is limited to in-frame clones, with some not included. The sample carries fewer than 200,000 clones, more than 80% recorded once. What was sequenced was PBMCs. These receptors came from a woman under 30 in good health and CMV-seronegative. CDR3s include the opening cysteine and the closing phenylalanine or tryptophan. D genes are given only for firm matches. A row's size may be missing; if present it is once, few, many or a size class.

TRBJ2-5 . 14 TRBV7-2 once CASSLSGSRETQYF TGTGCCAGCAGCTTATCTGGGAGTAGAGAGACCCAGTACTTC
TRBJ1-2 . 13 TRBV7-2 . CASSSRGNYGYTF TGTGCCAGCAGTTCAAGGGGAAACTATGGCTACACCTTC
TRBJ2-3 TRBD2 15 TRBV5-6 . CASSLGERELDTQYF TGTGCCAGCAGCCTCGGCGAGCGGGAGTTAGATACGCAGTATTTT
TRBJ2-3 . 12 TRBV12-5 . CASGRRTDTQYF TGTGCTAGTGGTCGTCGCACAGATACGCAGTATTTT
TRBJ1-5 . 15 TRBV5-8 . CASSSWSSFNQPQHF TGTGCCAGCAGCTCGTGGAGCTCGTTCAATCAGCCCCAGCATTTT
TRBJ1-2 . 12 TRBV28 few CASSLENYGYTF TGTGCCAGCAGTTTAGAGAACTATGGCTACACCTTC
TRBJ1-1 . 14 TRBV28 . CATTGVGGDTEAFF TGTGCCACAACGGGGGTGGGGGGGGACACTGAAGCTTTCTTT
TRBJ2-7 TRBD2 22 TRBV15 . CATSRESATGLAGTSPDGEQYF TGTGCCACCAGCAGAGAGTCGGCAACGGGACTAGCGGGAACGTCTCCTGACGGAGAGCAGTACTTC
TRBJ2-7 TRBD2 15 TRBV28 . CASSRGLAASYEQYF TGTGCCAGCAGTCGGGGACTAGCGGCTTCCTACGAGCAGTACTTC
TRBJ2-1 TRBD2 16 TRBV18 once CASSPPGGLMSNEQFF TGTGCCAGCTCACCACCGGGGGGACTAATGTCCAATGAGCAGTTCTTC
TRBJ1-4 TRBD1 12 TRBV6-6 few CATTGGEEKLFF TGTGCCACCACAGGGGGGGAGGAAAAACTGTTTTTT
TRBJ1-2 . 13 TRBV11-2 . CASSPRWGGGYTF TGTGCCAGCAGCCCCAGATGGGGGGGTGGCTACACCTTC
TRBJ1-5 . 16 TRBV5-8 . CASSFRTGYSNQPQHF TGTGCCAGCAGCTTCAGAACAGGTTATAGCAATCAGCCCCAGCATTTT
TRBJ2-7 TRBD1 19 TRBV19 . CASSIDLGQGLDGTYEQYF TGTGCCAGTAGTATTGATCTGGGACAGGGATTAGACGGCACCTACGAGCAGTACTTC
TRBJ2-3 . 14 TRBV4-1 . CASSQDSTIDTQYF TGCGCCAGCAGCCAAGATAGCACAATAGATACGCAGTATTTT
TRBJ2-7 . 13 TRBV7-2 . CASSPLAATEQYF TGTGCCAGCAGCCCATTGGCGGCGACCGAGCAGTACTTC
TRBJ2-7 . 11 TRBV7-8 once CASSLSYEQYF TGTGCCAGCAGCCTATCCTACGAGCAGTACTTC
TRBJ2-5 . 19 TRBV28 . CASSLWGLERIPARETQYF TGTGCCAGCAGTTTATGGGGGCTCGAACGGATACCGGCCCGAGAGACCCAGTACTTC
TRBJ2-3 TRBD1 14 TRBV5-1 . CASSLGQGSDTQYF TGCGCCAGCAGTTTAGGACAGGGCTCAGATACGCAGTATTTT
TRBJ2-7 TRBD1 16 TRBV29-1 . CSVEGPGTGSGYEQYF TGCAGCGTTGAAGGGCCCGGGACAGGGTCCGGGTACGAGCAGTACTTC